This passage covers 14 T cell receptor beta chains from one sample sequenced in a study of blood T cell repertoires in COVID-19. Data came from immunoSEQ multiplex PCR; TCRdb stores just in-frame clones and leaves some out. This sample has hundreds of thousands of clones, with around 88% found just once. Sequenced sample: PBMCs or T cells enriched from blood (not recorded which). The receptors shown here come from a woman aged 35 to 49 who had recovered from COVID-19.

The gene calls are TRBV28 and TRBJ2-3; possible D gene TRBD1, 6 bases. V lost 8 bases to trimming and J lost 5 bases, with 23 bases between them. The germline V gene encodes CDR1 MDHEN and CDR2 SYDVKM. The CDR3 totals 16 residues. The CDR3 bases are TGTGCCAGCTCCCCCGAGGGAGCCCCAGGGGAAGATACGCAGTATTTT. This translates into CASSPEGAPGEDTQYF. The full variable domain, in which reference TRBV28 and TRBJ2-3 provide the parts outside the CDR3, is DVKVTQSSRYLVKRTGEKVFLECVQDMDHENMFWYRQDPGLGLRLIYFSYDVKMKEKGDIPEGYSVSREKKERFSLILESASTNQTSMYLCASSPEGAPGEDTQYFGPGTRLTVL.

This clone was recorded only once. V gene TRBV7-2 combines with J gene TRBJ2-7; TRBD2 is a possible D gene (5 bases). Between the trimmed V and J ends, which lost 4 bases and 4 bases, there was a span of 14 bases. Germline V CDR1 and CDR2: SGHTA, FQGNSA. The CDR3 contains 14 residues. This chain's CDR3 is CASSSQRAAYEQYF. CDR3 nucleotides: TGTGCCAGCAGCTCTCAGAGGGCAGCGTACGAGCAGTACTTC.

V gene TRBV19 combines with J gene TRBJ1-1; TRBD1 aligns across 7 bases. V lost 7 bases to trimming and J lost 1 base; unmatched junction nucleotides: 6. The CDR3 is made up of 14 amino acids. Germline CDR1 LNHDA, CDR2 SQIVND (reference sequence). Written as DNA, the CDR3 is TGTGCCAGTATGCAGGGGGTCACGAACACTGAAGCTTTCTTT. Protein product: CASMQGVTNTEAFF.

This chain links TRBV5-1 with TRBJ1-1; D is perhaps TRBD1 (6 bases). Germline V gives CDR1 SGHRS, CDR2 YFSETQ. The ends were cut back, 0 bases at V and 9 bases at J, with 12 bases in the middle. The CDR3 is 13 amino acids. CDR3 loop: CASSLGGRNQAFF. For the CDR3, the DNA is TGCGCCAGCAGCTTGGGGGGGCGGAATCAAGCTTTCTTT. Full variable domain (missing parts from reference TRBV5-1 and TRBJ1-1): KAGVTQTPRYLIKTRGQQVTLSCSPISGHRSVSWYQQTPGQGLQFLFEYFSETQRNKGNFPGRFSGRQFSNSRSEMNVSTLELGDSALYLCASSLGGRNQAFFGQGTRLTVV.

This rearrangement joins TRBV6-4 to TRBJ1-3; D is unclear. The V end was cut by 8 bases, the J end by 8 bases, with 13 bases between. There are 12 residues in the CDR3. Germline V gene data show CDR1 as MRHNA and CDR2 as SNTAGT. The CDR3 reads CASLSVGDTIYF. CDR3 nucleotide sequence: TGTGCCAGCCTTAGCGTTGGGGACACCATATATTTT.

This chain's CDR3 is CSVTRSFNTEAFF. CDR3 DNA: TGCAGCGTTACGAGGTCTTTTAACACTGAAGCTTTCTTT. This chain links TRBV29-1 with TRBJ1-1; D is unresolved. V was trimmed by 5 bases and J by 2 bases, leaving 12 bases between them. This CDR3 region has 13 residues. Germline V gene lookup returns CDR1 SQVTM and CDR2 ANQGSEA.

The chain employs TRBV11-3 and TRBJ2-7; 8 bases align to TRBD1. V lost 5 bases, J lost 6 bases, and 9 bases stayed unmatched. The CDR3 contains 14 residues. CDR1 and CDR2 (germline): SGHNT, YENEEA. This chain's CDR3 is CASSRGQGWREQYF. CDR3 DNA sequence: TGTGCCAGCAGCCGAGGACAGGGCTGGCGCGAGCAGTACTTC.

The genes are TRBV27 and TRBJ1-4, with D tentatively TRBD1 (6 bases). The germline V and J ends were trimmed by 8 bases and 5 bases, with 18 bases remaining between them. Germline-derived CDR1 and CDR2 are MNHEY and SMNVEV (reference sequence). CDR3 length: 15 residues. CDR3 DNA: TGTGCCAGCGCCGCTGGCACAGGGCTAAATGAAAAACTGTTTTTT. Protein sequence: CASAAGTGLNEKLFF.

V gene TRBV7-6 combines with J gene TRBJ1-4; D is uncertain. Germline V gene data show CDR1 as SGHVS and CDR2 as FNYEAQ. The CDR3 runs 13 residues. With 1 base removed from V and 5 bases from J, the gap between germline ends came to 5 bases. CDR3 protein: CASSLVQNEKLFF. CDR3 nucleotide sequence: TGTGCCAGCAGCTTAGTTCAGAATGAAAAACTGTTTTTT.

The chain has TRBV3-1 (or the pseudogene TRBV3-2) and TRBJ1-1, with a tentative D call TRBD1 (6 bases). CDR1 and CDR2 (germline): LGHDT, YNNKEL (reference sequence). V shed 4 bases and J shed 0 bases, with 12 bases lying between them. There are 15 residues in the CDR3. Here the CDR3 reads CASSRRGGMNTEAFF. For the CDR3, the DNA is TGTGCCAGCAGCCGGAGGGGGGGAATGAACACTGAAGCTTTCTTT.

This chain links TRBV3-1 (or the pseudogene TRBV3-2) with TRBJ2-7; D not certain. The CDR3 loop spans 15 amino acids. The germline gives CDR1 LGHDT, CDR2 YNNKEL (reference sequence). Trimming cost V 5 bases and J 4 bases, with 18 bases left between them. The CDR3 sequence is CASSLGTLRGYEQYF. For the CDR3, the DNA is TGTGCCAGCAGCTTAGGTACACTTAGAGGATACGAGCAGTACTTC.

This clone was recorded only once. The V and J genes are TRBV3-1 (or the pseudogene TRBV3-2) and TRBJ2-3; no reliable D call. Germline V CDR1 and CDR2: LGHDT, YNNKEL (reference sequence). Trimming cost V 1 base and J 2 bases, with 10 bases left between them. The CDR3 totals 15 residues. CDR3 amino acids: CASSQGRLATDTQYF. In DNA, the CDR3 is TGTGCCAGCAGCCAAGGTCGACTGGCCACAGATACGCAGTATTTT.

The chain joins TRBV7-2 to TRBJ2-5, with 8 bases fitting TRBD1. The CDR3 is made up of 16 amino acids. From germline, CDR1 is SGHTA and CDR2 FQGNSA. J lost 5 bases, V lost 1 base, and 9 bases had no gene match. The CDR3 region has the DNA TGTGCCAGCAGCTTAGTGGCAGGGGGCAGGTCGGAGACCCAGTACTTC. Translating gives CASSLVAGGRSETQYF.

This clone was seen a single time. The rearrangement uses TRBV11-2 and TRBJ2-7, with TRBD2 matching over 8 bases. Germline trimming cut 3 bases from V and 1 base from J; bases unmatched to any gene: 14. The CDR3 contains 18 residues. CDR1 is SGHAT and CDR2 is FQNNGV in the germline V gene. DNA for the CDR3: TGTGCCAGCAGCTTCCACCAACCCCTCACTAGCGGATCCTACGAGCAGTACTTC. This codes for CASSFHQPLTSGSYEQYF.